This T cell receptor (beta chain) came from a study of blood T cell repertoires in COVID-19. Whole-study context: The cDNA or gDNA used as material had been derived from T cells, B-cell-depleted T cells, or PBMCs.

Adults between about 18 and 95 years of age took part from 20 to 25 US areas. Participants' reported clinical history set cohort assignment. With 0 bases removed from V and 0 bases from J, the gap between germline ends came to 10 bases. Germline loops: CDR1 SGHRS, CDR2 YFSETQ. This CDR3 is built from 15 residues. Some clones are missing from TCRdb's copy, which holds only in-frame ones; the method was immunoSEQ multiplex PCR. Altogether about 180,000 clones are present, over 75% being singletons, with the ten largest covering around 1.2%. The sample comprised PBMCs or T cells enriched from blood (not recorded which). The chain joins TRBV5-1 to TRBJ2-7, with a possible D match to TRBD1 (5 bases). This clonotype originated in a human donor with acute COVID-19. The donor label of this sample is uncertain. As DNA, the CDR3 is TGCGCCAGCAGCTTGGAAGGGGATAGCTCCTACGAGCAGTACTTC. Its translation: CASSLEGDSSYEQYF.